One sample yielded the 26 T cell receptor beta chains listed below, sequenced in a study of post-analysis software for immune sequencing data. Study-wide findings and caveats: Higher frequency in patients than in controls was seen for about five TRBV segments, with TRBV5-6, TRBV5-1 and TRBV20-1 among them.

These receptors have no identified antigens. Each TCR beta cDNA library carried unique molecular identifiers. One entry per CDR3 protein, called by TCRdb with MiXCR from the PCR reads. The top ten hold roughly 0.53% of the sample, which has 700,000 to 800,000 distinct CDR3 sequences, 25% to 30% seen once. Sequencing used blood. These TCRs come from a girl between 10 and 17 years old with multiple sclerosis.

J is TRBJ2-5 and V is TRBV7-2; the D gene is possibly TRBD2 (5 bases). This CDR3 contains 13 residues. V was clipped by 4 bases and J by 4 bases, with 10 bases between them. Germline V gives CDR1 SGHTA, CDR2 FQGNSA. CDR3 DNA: TGTGCCAGCAGCTCGTTCAGCGGAGAGACCCAGTACTTC. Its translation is CASSSFSGETQYF.

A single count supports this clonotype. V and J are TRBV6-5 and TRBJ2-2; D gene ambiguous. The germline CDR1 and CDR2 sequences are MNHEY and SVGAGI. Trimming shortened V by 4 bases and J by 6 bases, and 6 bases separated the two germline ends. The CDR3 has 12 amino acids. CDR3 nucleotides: TGTGCCAGCAGTTTCCGACCCGGGGAGCTGTTTTTT. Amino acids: CASSFRPGELFF.

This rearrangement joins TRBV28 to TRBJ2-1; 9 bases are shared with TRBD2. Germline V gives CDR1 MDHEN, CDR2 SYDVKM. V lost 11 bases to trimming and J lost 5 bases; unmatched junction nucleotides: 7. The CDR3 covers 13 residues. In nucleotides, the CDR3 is TGTGCCGCCCGAGCGGGGGGTAACAATGAGCAGTTCTTC. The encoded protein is CAARAGGNNEQFF.

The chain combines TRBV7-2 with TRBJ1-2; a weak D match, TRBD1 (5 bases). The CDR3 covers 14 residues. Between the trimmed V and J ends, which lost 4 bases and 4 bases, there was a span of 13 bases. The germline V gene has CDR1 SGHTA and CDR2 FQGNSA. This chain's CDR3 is CASSWGGAAYGYTF. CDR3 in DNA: TGTGCCAGCAGCTGGGGCGGGGCAGCCTATGGCTACACCTTC.

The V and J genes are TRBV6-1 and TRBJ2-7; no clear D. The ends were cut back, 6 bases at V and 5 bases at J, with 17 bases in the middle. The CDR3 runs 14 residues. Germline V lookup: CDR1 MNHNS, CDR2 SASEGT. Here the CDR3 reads CASSPNVGIHEQYF. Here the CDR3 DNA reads TGTGCCAGCAGCCCAAATGTAGGTATTCACGAGCAGTACTTC.

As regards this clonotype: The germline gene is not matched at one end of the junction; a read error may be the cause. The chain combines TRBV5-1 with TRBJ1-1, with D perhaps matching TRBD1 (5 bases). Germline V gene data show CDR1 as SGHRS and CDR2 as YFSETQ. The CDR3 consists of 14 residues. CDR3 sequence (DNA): TGCGCTAGCAGCTTGGCCAGGGCAACCACTGAAGCTTTCTTT. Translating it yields CASSLARATTEAFF.

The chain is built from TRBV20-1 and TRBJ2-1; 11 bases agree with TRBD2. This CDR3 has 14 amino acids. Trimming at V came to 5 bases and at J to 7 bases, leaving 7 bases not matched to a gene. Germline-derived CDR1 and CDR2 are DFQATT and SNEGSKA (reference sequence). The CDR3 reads CSAETSGEANEQFF. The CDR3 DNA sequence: TGCAGTGCTGAGACTAGCGGGGAAGCAAATGAGCAGTTCTTC.

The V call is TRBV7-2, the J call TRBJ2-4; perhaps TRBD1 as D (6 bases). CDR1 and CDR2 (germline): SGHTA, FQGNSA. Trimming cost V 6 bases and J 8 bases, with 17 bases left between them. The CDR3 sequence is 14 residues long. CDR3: CASSSSRGSDIQYF. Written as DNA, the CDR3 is TGTGCCAGCAGTTCCAGCAGGGGTTCGGACATTCAGTACTTC.

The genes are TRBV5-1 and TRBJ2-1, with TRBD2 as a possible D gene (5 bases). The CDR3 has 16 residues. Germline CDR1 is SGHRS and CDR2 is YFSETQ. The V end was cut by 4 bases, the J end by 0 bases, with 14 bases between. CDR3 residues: CASSPSGMSSYNEQFF. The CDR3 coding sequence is TGCGCCAGCAGCCCTTCGGGGATGAGCTCCTACAATGAGCAGTTCTTC.

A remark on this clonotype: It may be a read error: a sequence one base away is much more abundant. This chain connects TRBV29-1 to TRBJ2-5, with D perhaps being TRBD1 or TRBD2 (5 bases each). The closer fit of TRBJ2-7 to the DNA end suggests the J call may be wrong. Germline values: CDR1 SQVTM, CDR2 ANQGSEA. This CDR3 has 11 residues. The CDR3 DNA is TGCAGCGTTGAGGGACGAGTCGAGCAGTACTTC. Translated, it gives CSVEGRVEQYF.

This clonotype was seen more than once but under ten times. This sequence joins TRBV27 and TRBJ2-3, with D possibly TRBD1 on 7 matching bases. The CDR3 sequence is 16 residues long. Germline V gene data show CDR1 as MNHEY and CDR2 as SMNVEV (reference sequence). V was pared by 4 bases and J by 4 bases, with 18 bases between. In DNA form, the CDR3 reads TGTGCCAGCAGTTCCTGGAGGGGGCGAGGGGCAGATACGCAGTATTTT. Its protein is CASSSWRGRGADTQYF.

CDR3 amino acids: CSVEGWQGAQETQYF. The CDR3 bases are TGCAGCGTTGAAGGCTGGCAGGGGGCTCAAGAGACCCAGTACTTC. V gene TRBV29-1 combines with J gene TRBJ2-5, with 8 positions matching TRBD1. The CDR3 runs to 15 residues. The germline V gene has CDR1 SQVTM and CDR2 ANQGSEA. V gave up 1 base and J gave up 2 bases; unmatched junction bases: 6.

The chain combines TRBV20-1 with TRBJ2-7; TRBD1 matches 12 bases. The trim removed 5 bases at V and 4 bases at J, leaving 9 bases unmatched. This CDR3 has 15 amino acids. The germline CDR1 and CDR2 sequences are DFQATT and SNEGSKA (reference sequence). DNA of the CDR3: TGCAGTGCTGGATCCGGGACAGGGGGCGCGTACGAGCAGTACTTC. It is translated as CSAGSGTGGAYEQYF.

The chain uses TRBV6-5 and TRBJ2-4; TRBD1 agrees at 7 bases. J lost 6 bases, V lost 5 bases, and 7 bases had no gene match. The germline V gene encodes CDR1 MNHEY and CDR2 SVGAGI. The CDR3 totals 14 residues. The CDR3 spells CASSTRQGLNIQYF. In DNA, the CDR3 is TGTGCCAGCAGTACGAGACAGGGTCTAAACATTCAGTACTTC.

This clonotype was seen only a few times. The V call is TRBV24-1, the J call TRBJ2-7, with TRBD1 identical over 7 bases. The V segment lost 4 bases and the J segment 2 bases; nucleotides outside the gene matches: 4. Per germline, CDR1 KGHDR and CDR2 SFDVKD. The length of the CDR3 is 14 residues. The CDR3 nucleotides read TGTGCCACCAGTGAACGGGACAGACCCTACGAGCAGTACTTC. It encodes CATSERDRPYEQYF.

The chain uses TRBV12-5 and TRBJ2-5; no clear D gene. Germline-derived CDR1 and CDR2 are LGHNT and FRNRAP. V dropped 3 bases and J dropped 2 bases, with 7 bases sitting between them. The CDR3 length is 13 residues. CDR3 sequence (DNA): TGTGCTAGTGGTTTTGAATGGCAAGAGACCCAGTACTTC. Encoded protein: CASGFEWQETQYF.

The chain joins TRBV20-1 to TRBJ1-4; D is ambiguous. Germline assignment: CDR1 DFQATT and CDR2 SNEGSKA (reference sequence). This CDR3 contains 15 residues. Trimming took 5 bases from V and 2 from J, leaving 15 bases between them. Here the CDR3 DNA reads TGCAGTGCTTCACCGGTCCAGGCTACTAATGAAAAACTGTTTTTT. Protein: CSASPVQATNEKLFF.

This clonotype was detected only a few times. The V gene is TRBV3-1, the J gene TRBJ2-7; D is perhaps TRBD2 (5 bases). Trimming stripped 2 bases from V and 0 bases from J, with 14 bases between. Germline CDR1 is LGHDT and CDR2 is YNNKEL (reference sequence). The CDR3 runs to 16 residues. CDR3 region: CASSQKTGSRSYEQYF. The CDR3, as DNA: TGTGCCAGCAGCCAAAAGACGGGGAGCCGCTCCTACGAGCAGTACTTC.

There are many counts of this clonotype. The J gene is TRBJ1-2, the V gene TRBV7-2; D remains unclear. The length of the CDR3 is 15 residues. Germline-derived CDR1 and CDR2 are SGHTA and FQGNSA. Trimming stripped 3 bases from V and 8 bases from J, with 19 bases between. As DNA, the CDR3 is TGTGCCAGCAGCTTTGCGGAGACGGCGGCAACGGGCTACACCTTC. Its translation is CASSFAETAATGYTF.

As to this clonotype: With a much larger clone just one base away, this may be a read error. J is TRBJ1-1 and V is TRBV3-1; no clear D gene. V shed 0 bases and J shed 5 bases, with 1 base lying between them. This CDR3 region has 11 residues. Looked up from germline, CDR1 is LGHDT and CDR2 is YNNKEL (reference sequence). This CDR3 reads CASSQETEAFF. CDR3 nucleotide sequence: TGTGCCAGCAGCCAAGAGACTGAAGCTTTCTTT.

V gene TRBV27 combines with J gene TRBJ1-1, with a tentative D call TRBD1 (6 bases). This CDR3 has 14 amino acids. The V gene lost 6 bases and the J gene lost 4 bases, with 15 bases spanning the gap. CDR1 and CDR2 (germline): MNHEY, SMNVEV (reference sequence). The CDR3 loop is CASSSGAARTEAFF. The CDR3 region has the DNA TGTGCCAGCAGCTCAGGGGCGGCTCGCACTGAAGCTTTCTTT.

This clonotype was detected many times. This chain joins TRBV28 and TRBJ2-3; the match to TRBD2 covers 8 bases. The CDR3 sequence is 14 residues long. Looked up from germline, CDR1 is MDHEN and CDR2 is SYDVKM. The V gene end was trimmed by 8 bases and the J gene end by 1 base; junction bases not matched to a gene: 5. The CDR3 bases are TGTGCCAGCCGACGAGCGGGAGGCACAGATACGCAGTATTTT. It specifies CASRRAGGTDTQYF.

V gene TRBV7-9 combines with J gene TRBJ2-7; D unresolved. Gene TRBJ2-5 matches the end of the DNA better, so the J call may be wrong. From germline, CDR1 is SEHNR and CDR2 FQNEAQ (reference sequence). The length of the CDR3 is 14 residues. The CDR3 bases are TGTGCCAGCAGCTTGTTCGGAGATCGAGAGACCCAGTACTTC. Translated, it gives CASSLFGDRETQYF.

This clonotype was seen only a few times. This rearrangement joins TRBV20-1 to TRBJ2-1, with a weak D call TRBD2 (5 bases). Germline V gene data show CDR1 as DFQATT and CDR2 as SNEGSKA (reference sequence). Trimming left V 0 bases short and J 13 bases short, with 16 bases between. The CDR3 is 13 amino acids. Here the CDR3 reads CSARDRGSATQFF. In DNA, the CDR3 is TGCAGTGCTAGAGATCGGGGTAGCGCCACACAGTTCTTC.

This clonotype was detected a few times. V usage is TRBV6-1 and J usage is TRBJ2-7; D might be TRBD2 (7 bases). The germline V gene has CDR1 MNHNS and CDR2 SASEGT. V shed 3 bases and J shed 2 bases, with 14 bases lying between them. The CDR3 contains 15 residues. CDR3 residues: CASSEGGAPAYEQYF. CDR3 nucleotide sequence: TGTGCCAGCAGTGAGGGGGGGGCGCCAGCCTACGAGCAGTACTTC.

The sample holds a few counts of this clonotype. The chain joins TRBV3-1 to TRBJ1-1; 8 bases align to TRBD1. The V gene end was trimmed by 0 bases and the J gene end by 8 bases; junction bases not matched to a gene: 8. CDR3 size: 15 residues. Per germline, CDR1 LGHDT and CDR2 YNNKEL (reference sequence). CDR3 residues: CASSQDWTGSGEAFF. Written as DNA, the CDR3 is TGTGCCAGCAGCCAAGACTGGACAGGGTCGGGGGAAGCTTTCTTT.